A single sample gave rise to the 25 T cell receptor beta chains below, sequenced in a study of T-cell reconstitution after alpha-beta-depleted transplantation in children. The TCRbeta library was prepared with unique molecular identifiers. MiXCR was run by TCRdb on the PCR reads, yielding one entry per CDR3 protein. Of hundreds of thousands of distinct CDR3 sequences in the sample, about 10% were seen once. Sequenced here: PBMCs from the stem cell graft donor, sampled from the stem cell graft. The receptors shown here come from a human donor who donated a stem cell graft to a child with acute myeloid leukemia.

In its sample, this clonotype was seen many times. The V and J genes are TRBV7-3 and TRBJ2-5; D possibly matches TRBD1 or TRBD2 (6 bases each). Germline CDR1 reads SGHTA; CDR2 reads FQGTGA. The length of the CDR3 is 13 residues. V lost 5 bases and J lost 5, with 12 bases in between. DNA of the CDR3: TGTGCCAGCAGCGGGGGGCTTAGGGAGACCCAGTACTTC. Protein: CASSGGLRETQYF.

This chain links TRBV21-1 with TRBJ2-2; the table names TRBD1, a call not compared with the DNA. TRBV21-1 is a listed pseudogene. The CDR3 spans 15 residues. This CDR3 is CASSKVRRRTGELFF. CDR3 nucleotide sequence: TGTGCCAGCAGCAAAGTGAGGCGGCGGACCGGGGAGCTGTTTTTT.

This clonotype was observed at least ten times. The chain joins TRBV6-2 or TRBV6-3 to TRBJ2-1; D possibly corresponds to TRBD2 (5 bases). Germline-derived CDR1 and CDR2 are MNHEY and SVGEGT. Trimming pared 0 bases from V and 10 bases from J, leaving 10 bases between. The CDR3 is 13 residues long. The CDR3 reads CASSYSQTGEQFF. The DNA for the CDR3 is TGTGCCAGCAGTTACTCCCAGACGGGGGAGCAGTTCTTC.

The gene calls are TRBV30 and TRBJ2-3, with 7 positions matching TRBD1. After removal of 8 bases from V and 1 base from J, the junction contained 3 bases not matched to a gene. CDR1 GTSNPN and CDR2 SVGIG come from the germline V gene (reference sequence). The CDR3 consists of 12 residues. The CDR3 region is CARGQGTDTQYF. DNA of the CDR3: TGTGCCCGAGGACAGGGCACAGATACGCAGTATTTT. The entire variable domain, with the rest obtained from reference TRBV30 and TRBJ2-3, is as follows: SQTIHQWPATLVQPVGSPLSLECTVEGTSNPNLYWYRQAAGRGLQLLFYSVGIGQISSEVPQNLSASRPQDRQFILSSKKLLLSDSGFYLCARGQGTDTQYFGPGTRLTVL.

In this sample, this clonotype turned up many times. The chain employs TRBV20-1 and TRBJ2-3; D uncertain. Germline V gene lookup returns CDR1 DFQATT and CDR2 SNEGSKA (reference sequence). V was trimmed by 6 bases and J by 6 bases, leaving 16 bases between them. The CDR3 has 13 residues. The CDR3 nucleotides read TGCAGTGCCGAGGACCGTCGGGTGGATACGCAGTATTTT. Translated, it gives CSAEDRRVDTQYF.

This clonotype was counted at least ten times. Here the CDR3 reads CSASYRQGTQPQHF. The CDR3 DNA reads as TGCAGTGCTAGTTACCGTCAGGGTACTCAGCCCCAGCATTTT. The chain joins TRBV20-1 to TRBJ1-5, with D possibly matching TRBD1 (5 bases). Between the trimmed V and J ends, which lost 3 bases and 6 bases, there was a span of 15 bases. The CDR3 is 14 amino acids. Germline V gives CDR1 DFQATT, CDR2 SNEGSKA (reference sequence).

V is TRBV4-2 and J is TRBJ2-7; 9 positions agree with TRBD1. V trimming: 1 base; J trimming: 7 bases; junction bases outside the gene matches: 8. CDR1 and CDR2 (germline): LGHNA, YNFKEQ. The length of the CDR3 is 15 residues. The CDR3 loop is CASSQGGTGWGEQYF. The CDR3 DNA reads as TGTGCCAGCAGCCAAGGCGGGACAGGGTGGGGGGAGCAGTACTTC.

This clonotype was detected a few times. The CDR3 is CASRRTGEDGYTF. DNA of the CDR3: TGTGCCAGCAGACGGACAGGGGAGGATGGCTACACCTTC. The J gene is TRBJ1-2, the V gene TRBV27; 9 bases match TRBD1. The CDR3 extends over 13 amino acids. The ends lost 6 bases at V and 6 bases at J; junction bases unmatched: 5. Germline-derived CDR1 and CDR2 are MNHEY and SMNVEV (reference sequence).

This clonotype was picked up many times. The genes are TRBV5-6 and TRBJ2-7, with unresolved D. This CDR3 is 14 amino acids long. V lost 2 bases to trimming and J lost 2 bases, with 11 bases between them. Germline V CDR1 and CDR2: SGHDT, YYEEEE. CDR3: CASSFGPSTYEQYF. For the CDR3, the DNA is TGTGCCAGCAGCTTCGGCCCCTCAACCTACGAGCAGTACTTC.

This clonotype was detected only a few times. This chain's CDR3 is CAIGLAGGPYEQYF. The CDR3 DNA sequence: TGTGCCATCGGACTAGCGGGAGGGCCATACGAGCAGTACTTC. The V gene is TRBV6-1, the J gene TRBJ2-7; TRBD2 matches 15 bases. There are 14 residues in the CDR3. V was pared by 10 bases and J by 4 bases, with 5 bases of the junction left unmatched. The V gene's germline CDR1 is MNHNS and CDR2 SASEGT.

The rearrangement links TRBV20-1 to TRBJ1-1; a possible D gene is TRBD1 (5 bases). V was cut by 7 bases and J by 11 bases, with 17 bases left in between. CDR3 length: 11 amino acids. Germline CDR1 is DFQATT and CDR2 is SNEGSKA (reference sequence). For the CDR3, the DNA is TGCAGTGTTGTTAAAGGGACGGCGGCTTTCTTT. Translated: CSVVKGTAAFF.

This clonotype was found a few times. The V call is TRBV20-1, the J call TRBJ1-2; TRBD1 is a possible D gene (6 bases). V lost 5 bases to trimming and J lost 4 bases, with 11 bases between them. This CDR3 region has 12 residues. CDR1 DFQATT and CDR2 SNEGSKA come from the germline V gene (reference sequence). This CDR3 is CSAPGQSYGYTF. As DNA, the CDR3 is TGCAGTGCTCCAGGACAGTCCTATGGCTACACCTTC.

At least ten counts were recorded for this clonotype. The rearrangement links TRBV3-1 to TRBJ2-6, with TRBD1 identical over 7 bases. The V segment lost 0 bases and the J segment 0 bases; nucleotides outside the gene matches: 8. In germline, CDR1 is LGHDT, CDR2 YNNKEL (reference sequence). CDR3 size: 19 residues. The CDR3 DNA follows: TGTGCCAGCAGCCAAGATATAGGGACAGCGAGCTCTGGGGCCAACGTCCTGACTTTC. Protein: CASSQDIGTASSGANVLTF.

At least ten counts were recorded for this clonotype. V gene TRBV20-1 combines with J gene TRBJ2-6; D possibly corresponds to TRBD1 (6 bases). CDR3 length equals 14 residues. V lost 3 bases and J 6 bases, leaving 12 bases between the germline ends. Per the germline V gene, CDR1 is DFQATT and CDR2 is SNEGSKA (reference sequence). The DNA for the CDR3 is TGCAGTGCTAGGCAGGGGATCCTGGCCAACGTCCTGACTTTC. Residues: CSARQGILANVLTF.

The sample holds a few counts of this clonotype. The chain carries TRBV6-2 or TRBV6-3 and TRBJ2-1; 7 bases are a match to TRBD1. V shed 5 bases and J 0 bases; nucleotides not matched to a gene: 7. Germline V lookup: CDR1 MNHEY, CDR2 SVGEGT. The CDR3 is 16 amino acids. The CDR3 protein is CASSTPSGGSYNEQFF. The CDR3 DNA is TGTGCCAGCAGTACACCCTCAGGGGGCTCCTACAATGAGCAGTTCTTC.

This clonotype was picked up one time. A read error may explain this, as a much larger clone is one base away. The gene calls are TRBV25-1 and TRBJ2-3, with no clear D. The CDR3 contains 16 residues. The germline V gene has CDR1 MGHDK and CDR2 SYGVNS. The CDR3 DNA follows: TGTGCTACCCCCAATACCCAAGTAGTTGGAAGAGATACGCAGTATTTT. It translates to CATPNTQVVGRDTQYF.

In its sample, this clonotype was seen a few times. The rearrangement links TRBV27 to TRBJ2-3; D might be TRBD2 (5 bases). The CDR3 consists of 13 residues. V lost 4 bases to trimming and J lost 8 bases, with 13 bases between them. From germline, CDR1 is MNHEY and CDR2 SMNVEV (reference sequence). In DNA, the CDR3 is TGTGCCAGCAGTTCGTCCGAGGGAAGTACGCAGTATTTT. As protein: CASSSSEGSTQYF.

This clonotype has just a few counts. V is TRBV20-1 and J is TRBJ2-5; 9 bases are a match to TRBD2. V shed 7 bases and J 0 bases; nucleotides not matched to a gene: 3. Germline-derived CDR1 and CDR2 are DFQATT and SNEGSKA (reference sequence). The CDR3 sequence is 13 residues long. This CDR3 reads CSGTSDYQETQYF. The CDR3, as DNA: TGCAGTGGGACTAGCGATTACCAAGAGACCCAGTACTTC.

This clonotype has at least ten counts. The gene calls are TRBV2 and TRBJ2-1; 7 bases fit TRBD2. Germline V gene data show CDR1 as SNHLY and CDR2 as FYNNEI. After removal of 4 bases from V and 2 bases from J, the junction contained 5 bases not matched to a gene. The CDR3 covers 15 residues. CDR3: CASSAPGGTYNEQFF. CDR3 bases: TGTGCCAGCAGTGCTCCGGGAGGTACCTACAATGAGCAGTTCTTC.

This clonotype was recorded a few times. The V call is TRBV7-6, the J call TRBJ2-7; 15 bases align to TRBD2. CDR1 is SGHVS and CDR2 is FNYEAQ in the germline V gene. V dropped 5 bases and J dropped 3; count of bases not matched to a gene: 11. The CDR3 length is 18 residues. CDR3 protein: CASSRGLAGGADVYEQYF. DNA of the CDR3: TGTGCCAGCAGCCGCGGACTAGCGGGAGGGGCTGATGTCTACGAGCAGTACTTC.

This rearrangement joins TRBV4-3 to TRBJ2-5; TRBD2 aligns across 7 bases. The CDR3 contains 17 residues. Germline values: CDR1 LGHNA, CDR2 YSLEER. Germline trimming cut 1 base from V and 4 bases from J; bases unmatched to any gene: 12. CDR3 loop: CASSQGAGAGEGETQYF. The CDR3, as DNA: TGCGCCAGCAGCCAAGGGGCCGGGGCGGGAGAAGGAGAGACCCAGTACTTC.

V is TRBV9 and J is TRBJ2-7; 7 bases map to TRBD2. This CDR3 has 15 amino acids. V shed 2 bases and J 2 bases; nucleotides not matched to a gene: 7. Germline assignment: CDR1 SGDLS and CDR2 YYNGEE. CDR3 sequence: CASSVTASGAYEQYF. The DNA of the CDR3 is TGTGCCAGCAGCGTTACGGCTAGCGGTGCCTACGAGCAGTACTTC.

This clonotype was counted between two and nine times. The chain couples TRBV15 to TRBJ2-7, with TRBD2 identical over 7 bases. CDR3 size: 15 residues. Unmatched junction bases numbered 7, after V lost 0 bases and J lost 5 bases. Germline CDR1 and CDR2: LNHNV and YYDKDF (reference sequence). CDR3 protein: CATSRERGGRNEQYF. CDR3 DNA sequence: TGTGCCACCAGCAGAGAGCGGGGCGGGAGAAACGAGCAGTACTTC.

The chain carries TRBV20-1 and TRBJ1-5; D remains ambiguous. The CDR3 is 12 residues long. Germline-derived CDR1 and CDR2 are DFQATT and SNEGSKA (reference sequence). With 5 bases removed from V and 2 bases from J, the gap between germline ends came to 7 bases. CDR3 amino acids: CSAQRGNQPQHF. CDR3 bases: TGCAGTGCTCAAAGAGGCAATCAGCCCCAGCATTTT.

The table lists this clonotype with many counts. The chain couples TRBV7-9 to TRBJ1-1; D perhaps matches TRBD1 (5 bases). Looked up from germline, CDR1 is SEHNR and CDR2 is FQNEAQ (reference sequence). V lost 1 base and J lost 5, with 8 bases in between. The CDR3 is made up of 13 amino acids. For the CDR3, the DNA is TGTGCCAGCAGCTTAGTGGGGGAAACTGAAGCTTTCTTT. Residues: CASSLVGETEAFF.